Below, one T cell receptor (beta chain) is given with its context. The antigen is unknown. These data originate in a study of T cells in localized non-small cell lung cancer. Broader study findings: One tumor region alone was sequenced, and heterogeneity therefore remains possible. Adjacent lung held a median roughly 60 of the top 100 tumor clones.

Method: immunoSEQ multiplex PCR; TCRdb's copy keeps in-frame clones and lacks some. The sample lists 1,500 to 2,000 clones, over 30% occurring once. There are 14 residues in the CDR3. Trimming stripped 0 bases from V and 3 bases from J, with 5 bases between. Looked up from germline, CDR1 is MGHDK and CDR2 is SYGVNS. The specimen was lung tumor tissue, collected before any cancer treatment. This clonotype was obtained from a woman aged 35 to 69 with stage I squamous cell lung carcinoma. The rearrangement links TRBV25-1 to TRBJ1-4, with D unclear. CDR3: CASSEYGANEKLFF. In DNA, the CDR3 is TGTGCCAGCAGTGAATACGGGGCTAATGAAAAACTGTTTTTT.